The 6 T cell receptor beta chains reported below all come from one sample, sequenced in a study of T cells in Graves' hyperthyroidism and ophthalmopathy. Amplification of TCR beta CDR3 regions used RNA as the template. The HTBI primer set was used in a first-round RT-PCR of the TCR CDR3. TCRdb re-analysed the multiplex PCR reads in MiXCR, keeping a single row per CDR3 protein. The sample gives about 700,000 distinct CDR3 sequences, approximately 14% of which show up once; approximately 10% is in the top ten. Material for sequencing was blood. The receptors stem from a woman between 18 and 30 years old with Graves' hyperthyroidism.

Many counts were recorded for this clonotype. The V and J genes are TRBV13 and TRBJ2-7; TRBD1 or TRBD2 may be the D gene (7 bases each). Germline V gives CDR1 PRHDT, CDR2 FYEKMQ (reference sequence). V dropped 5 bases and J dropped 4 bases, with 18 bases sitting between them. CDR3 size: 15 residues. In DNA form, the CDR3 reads TGTGCCAGCAGCGAGGAGCGGGACAGACATTACGAGCAGTACTTC. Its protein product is CASSEERDRHYEQYF.

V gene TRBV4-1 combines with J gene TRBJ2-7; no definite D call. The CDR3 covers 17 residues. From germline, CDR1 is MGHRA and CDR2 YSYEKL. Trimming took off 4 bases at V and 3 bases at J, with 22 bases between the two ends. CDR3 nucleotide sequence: TGCGCCAGCAGCCCAGATACTGAGTCGAGTCGATACTACGAGCAGTACTTC. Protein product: CASSPDTESSRYYEQYF.

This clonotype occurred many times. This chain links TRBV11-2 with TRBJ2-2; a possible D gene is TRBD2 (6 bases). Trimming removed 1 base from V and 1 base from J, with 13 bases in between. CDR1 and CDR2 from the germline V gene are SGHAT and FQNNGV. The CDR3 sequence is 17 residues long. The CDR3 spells CASSLGYGRGNTGELFF. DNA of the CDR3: TGTGCCAGCAGCTTAGGATACGGGAGAGGGAACACCGGGGAGCTGTTTTTT.

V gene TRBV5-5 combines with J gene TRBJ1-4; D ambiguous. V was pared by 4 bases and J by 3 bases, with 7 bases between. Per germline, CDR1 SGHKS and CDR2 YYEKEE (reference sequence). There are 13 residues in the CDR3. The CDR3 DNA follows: TGTGCCAGCAGCCTTCCCTCTAATGAAAAACTGTTTTTT. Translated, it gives CASSLPSNEKLFF.

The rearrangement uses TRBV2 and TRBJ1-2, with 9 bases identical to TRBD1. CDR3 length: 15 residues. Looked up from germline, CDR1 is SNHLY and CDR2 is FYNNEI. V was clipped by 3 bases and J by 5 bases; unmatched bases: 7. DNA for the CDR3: TGTGCCAGCAGTGATTTTACAGGGGGCGCTTATGGCTACACCTTC. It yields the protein CASSDFTGGAYGYTF.

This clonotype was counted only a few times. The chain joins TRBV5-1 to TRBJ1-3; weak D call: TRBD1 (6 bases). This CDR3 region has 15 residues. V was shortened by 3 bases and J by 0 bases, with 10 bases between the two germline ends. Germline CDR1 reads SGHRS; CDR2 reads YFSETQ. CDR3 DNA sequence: TGCGCCAGCAGCTCGGACAGTTTCTCTGGAAACACCATATATTTT. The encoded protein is CASSSDSFSGNTIYF.